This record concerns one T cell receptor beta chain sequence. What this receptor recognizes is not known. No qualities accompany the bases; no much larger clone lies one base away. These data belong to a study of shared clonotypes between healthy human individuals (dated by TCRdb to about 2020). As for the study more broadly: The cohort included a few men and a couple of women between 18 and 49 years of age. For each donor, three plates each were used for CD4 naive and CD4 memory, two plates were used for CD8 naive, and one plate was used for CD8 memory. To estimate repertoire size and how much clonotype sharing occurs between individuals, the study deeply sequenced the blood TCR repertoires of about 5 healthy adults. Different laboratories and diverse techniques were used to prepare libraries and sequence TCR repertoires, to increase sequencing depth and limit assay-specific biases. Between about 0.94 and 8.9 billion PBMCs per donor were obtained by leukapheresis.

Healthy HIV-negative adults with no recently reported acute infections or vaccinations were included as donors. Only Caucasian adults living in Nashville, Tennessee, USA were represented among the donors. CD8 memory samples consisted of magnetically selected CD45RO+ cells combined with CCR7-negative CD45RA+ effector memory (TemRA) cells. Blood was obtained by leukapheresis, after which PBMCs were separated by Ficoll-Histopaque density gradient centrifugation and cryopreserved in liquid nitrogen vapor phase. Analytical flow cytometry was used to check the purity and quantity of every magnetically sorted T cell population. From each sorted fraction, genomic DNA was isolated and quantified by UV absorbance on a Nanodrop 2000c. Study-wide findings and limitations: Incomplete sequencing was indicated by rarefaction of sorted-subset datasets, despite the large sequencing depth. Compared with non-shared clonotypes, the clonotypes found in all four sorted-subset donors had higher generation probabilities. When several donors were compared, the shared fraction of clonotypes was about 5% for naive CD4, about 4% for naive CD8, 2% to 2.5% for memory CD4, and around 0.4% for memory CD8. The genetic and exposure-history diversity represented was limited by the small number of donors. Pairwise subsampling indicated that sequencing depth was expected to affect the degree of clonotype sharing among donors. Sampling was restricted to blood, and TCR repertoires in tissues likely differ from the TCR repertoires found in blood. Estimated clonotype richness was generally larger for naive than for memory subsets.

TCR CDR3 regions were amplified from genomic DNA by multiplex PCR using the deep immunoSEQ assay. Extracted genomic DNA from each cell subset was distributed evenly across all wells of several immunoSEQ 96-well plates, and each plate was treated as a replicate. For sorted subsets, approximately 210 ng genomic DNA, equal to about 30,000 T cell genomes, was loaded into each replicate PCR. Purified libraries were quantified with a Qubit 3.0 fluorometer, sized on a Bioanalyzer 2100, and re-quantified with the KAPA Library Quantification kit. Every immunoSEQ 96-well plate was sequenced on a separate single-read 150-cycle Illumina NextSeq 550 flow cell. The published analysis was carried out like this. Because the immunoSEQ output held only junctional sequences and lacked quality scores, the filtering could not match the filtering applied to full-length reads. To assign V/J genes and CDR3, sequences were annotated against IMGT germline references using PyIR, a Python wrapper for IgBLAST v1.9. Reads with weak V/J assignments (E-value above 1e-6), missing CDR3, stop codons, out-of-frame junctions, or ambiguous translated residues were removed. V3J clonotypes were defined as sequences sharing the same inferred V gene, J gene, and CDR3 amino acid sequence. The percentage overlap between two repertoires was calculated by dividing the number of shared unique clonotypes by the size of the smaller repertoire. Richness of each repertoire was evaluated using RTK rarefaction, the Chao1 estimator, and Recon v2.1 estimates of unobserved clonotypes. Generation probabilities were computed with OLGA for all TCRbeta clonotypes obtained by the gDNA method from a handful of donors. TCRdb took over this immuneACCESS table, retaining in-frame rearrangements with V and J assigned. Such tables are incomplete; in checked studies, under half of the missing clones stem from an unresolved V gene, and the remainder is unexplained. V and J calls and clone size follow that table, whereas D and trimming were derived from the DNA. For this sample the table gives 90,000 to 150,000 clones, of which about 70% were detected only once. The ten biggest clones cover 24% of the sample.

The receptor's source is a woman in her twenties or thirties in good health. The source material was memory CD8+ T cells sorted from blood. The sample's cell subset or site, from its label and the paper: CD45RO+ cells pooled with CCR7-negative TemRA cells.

This receptor has the CDR3 CASRSEAGRYSNQPQHF. The bases read TGTGCCAGCAGGTCGGAGGCGGGAAGATATAGCAATCAGCCCCAGCATTTT. The chain is assembled from TRBV27 and TRBJ1-5; there is no confident call for the D gene. CDR1 is given as MNHEY and CDR2 as SMNVEV, both from the germline V gene (reference sequence). The CDR3 contains 17 residues, cysteine and phenylalanine counted. Left in the record is the CDR3 DNA by itself, 51 bases read in frame from the first base. V loses 6 bases of germline sequence and J loses 0 bases, and the interval between the two ends is 18 bases.